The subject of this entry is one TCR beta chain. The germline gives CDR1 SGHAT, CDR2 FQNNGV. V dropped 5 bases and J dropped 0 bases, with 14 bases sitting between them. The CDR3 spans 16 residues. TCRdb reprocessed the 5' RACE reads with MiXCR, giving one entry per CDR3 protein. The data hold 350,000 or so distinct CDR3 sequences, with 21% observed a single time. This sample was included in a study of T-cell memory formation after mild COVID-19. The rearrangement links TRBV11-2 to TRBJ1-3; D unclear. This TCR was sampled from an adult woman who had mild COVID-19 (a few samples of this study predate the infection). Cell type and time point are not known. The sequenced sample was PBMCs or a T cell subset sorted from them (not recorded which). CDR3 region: CASSPRRRPSGNTIYF. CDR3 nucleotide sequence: TGTGCCAGCAGCCCAAGACGGAGACCCTCTGGAAACACCATATATTTT.